Sequencing of this TCR beta chain was carried out in a study of blood T cell repertoires in COVID-19. Across the whole study: Researchers got acute and convalescent COVID-19 samples from the United States, Italy and Spain.

The germline V and J ends were trimmed by 3 bases and 0 bases, with 5 bases remaining between them. This CDR3 is 14 amino acids long. Germline V lookup: CDR1 KGHDR, CDR2 SFDVKD. Assay used: immunoSEQ multiplex PCR; TCRdb lists only in-frame clones, some missing. The sample has under 80,000 clones, approximately 90% seen once; the top ten hold about 1.3%. The sequence was collected from a human donor in a cohort sampled during active COVID-19. The chain carries TRBV24-1 and TRBJ2-1; D not resolved. The sequencing input was peripheral blood. The CDR3 sequence is CATSDVYSYNEQFF. In DNA, the CDR3 is TGTGCCACCAGTGATGTGTACTCCTACAATGAGCAGTTCTTC.